The following is a T cell receptor (beta chain) sequence with its context. Profiling relied on immunoSEQ multiplex PCR, and the TCRdb table lists in-frame clones only, not all of them. This table holds some 150,000 clones, under 85% found once. The data originate from a study of blood T cell repertoires in COVID-19. This CDR3 has 16 residues. Trimming left V 1 base short and J 3 bases short, with 15 bases between. Looked up from germline, CDR1 is SGHTA and CDR2 is FQGTGA. This receptor was obtained from a middle-aged man with active or convalescent COVID-19. Source material: peripheral blood. V usage is TRBV7-3 and J usage is TRBJ1-1, with D possibly being TRBD1 (6 bases). This chain's CDR3 is CASSLNGGAGDTEAFF. For the CDR3, the DNA is TGTGCCAGCAGCTTAAATGGGGGCGCCGGGGACACTGAAGCTTTCTTT.